The TCR beta chain described here comes from a study of T cell responses to AZD1222 COVID-19 vaccine. Concerning this clone itself: What it binds is not known.

This CDR3 has 14 residues. V lost 6 bases and J lost 8; bases outside the gene matches: 9. Germline CDR1 is MNHEY and CDR2 is SVGAGI. Findings of the study overall: Only a handful of individuals given AZD1222 were seropositive at baseline. Along spike, vaccine-associated CD4 TCRs were found throughout, with dominance at 160-218 and 743-854. Nearly half of spike-specific TCRs reportedly go after variant regions that carry no mutations.

The method was immunoSEQ multiplex PCR; TCRdb's version includes in-frame clones alone and lacks a portion of them. The sample yields some 99,000 clones, 75% to 90% seen once. The rearrangement links TRBV6-5 to TRBJ1-1; TRBD1 matches 10 bases. Material: peripheral blood, obtained on day 0 of AZD1222 vaccination. The TCR originated in an adult in good health. CDR3 amino acids: CASRADRGREEAFF. CDR3 nucleotide sequence: TGTGCCAGCAGGGCTGACAGGGGGCGAGAGGAAGCTTTCTTT.